The 10 T cell receptor beta chains reported below all come from one sample, sequenced in a study of blood T cell repertoires in COVID-19. Clones were read by immunoSEQ multiplex PCR, and TCRdb kept only the in-frame ones, dropping some. The repertoire holds 250,000 to 300,000 clones, roughly 85% seen once, with 5.1% in the top ten. The sequencing sample was made of peripheral blood. All receptors derive from a man in his fifties or sixties with active or convalescent COVID-19.

This clone was seen a handful of times. The chain recombines TRBV9 with TRBJ2-2, with D uncertain. The V end was cut by 3 bases, the J end by 7 bases, with 13 bases between. CDR3 length: 14 amino acids. Germline V gene lookup returns CDR1 SGDLS and CDR2 YYNGEE. The CDR3 reads CASSAQLSVGELFF. The CDR3 region has the DNA TGTGCCAGCAGCGCCCAGTTATCCGTCGGGGAGCTGTTTTTT.

J is TRBJ1-5 and V is TRBV27, with 10 nucleotides matching TRBD1. CDR3 length equals 14 residues. CDR1 is MNHEY and CDR2 is SMNVEV in the germline V gene (reference sequence). The V and J ends lost 6 bases and 6 bases, in that order; junction bases with no gene match: 5. In nucleotides, the CDR3 is TGTGCCAGCAGCCCTGACAGGGGGCTTCAGCCCCAGCATTTT. Its protein product is CASSPDRGLQPQHF.

CDR3 sequence: CASSPPGQGYQPQHF. CDR3 coding DNA: TGCGCCAGCAGCCCACCGGGACAGGGTTATCAGCCCCAGCATTTT. V usage is TRBV4-1 and J usage is TRBJ1-5; 9 bases align to TRBD1. In germline, CDR1 is MGHRA, CDR2 YSYEKL. This CDR3 comprises 15 residues. After removal of 4 bases from V and 5 bases from J, the junction contained 6 bases not matched to a gene.

This rearrangement joins TRBV6-1 to TRBJ2-1; the D gene is possibly TRBD2 (6 bases). The CDR3 contains 15 residues. Germline CDR1 and CDR2: MNHNS and SASEGT. V was trimmed by 2 bases and J by 8 bases, leaving 16 bases between them. The CDR3 here is CASSEYGGRLDEQFF. CDR3 bases: TGTGCCAGCAGTGAATACGGGGGAAGATTGGATGAGCAGTTCTTC.

The chain recombines TRBV30 with TRBJ2-1; D may be TRBD2 (5 bases). CDR1 is GTSNPN, CDR2 SVGIG, per germline (reference sequence). The length of the CDR3 is 14 residues. Trimming removed 8 bases at V and 3 bases at J, with 17 bases between. DNA for the CDR3: TGTGCCCAAATAACGGGGAAAGGCTACAATGAGCAGTTCTTC. Protein: CAQITGKGYNEQFF.

V is TRBV18 and J is TRBJ2-2; 7 nucleotides match TRBD2. Looked up from germline, CDR1 is KGHSH and CDR2 is LQKENI. This CDR3 is 15 amino acids long. With 6 bases clipped from V and 4 bases from J, the junction kept 8 bases outside the gene matches. The CDR3 nucleotides are TGTGCCAGCTCCCCGCCGGGACTACCCACCGGGGAGCTGTTTTTT. This encodes CASSPPGLPTGELFF. Full variable domain (remainder filled in from reference TRBV18 and TRBJ2-2): NAGVMQNPRHLVRRRGQEARLRCSPMKGHSHVYWYRQLPEEGLKFMVYLQKENIIDESGMPKERFSAEFPKEGPSILRIQQVVRGDSAAYFCASSPPGLPTGELFFGEGSRLTVL.

The chain employs TRBV19 and TRBJ2-7; TRBD1 aligns across 9 bases. This CDR3 is 13 amino acids long. Germline CDR1 is LNHDA and CDR2 is SQIVND (reference sequence). With 5 bases clipped from V and 3 bases from J, the junction kept 2 bases outside the gene matches. CDR3 nucleotides: TGTGCCAGTAGTCGGACAGGGGACTACGAGCAGTACTTC. As protein: CASSRTGDYEQYF.

V and J are TRBV10-3 and TRBJ1-2; weak D call: TRBD1 (5 bases). From germline, CDR1 is ENHRY and CDR2 SYGVKD. V shed 2 bases and J shed 5 bases, with 9 bases lying between them. This CDR3 has 13 residues. The CDR3 nucleotides read TGTGCCATCAGTGAGAGCAACAGGTATGGCTACACCTTC. Encoded protein: CAISESNRYGYTF.

V is TRBV29-1 and J is TRBJ2-7; 11 nucleotides align to TRBD2. The germline V gene has CDR1 SQVTM and CDR2 ANQGSEA. Unmatched junction bases numbered 1, after V lost 0 bases and J lost 3 bases. This CDR3 is 14 amino acids long. The CDR3 nucleotides read TGCAGCGTTGAAGATGGGACTAGCGGCTACGAGCAGTACTTC. Translated, it gives CSVEDGTSGYEQYF.

This chain links TRBV7-9 with TRBJ2-3; TRBD2 agrees at 9 bases. The CDR3 runs to 17 residues. CDR1 SEHNR and CDR2 FQNEAQ come from the germline V gene (reference sequence). V was pared by 5 bases and J by 0 bases, with 9 bases of the junction left unmatched. CDR3 loop: CASSRPITSGSTDTQYF. The CDR3 nucleotides read TGTGCCAGCAGCCGTCCCATCACTAGCGGGAGCACAGATACGCAGTATTTT.